The TCR beta chain described here comes from a study of T cells in Graves' hyperthyroidism and ophthalmopathy. The investigators amplified TCR beta CDR3 regions from RNA transcripts. A first-round RT-PCR of the TCR CDR3 used the HTBI primer set. MiXCR, applied by TCRdb to the multiplex PCR reads, yields one record per CDR3 protein. This table holds under 65,000 distinct CDR3 sequences, about 53% found once. This CDR3 has 14 amino acids. Trimming removed 4 bases from V and 7 bases from J, with 17 bases in between. CDR1 SQVTM and CDR2 ANQGSEA come from the germline V gene. This receptor was taken from a woman aged 55 to 70 with Graves' ophthalmopathy. Sequencing used blood. V is TRBV29-1 and J is TRBJ1-5, with D uncertain. The CDR3 region is CSVGFPGNGQPQHF. For the CDR3, the DNA is TGCAGCGTTGGGTTCCCGGGTAACGGACAGCCCCAGCATTTT.